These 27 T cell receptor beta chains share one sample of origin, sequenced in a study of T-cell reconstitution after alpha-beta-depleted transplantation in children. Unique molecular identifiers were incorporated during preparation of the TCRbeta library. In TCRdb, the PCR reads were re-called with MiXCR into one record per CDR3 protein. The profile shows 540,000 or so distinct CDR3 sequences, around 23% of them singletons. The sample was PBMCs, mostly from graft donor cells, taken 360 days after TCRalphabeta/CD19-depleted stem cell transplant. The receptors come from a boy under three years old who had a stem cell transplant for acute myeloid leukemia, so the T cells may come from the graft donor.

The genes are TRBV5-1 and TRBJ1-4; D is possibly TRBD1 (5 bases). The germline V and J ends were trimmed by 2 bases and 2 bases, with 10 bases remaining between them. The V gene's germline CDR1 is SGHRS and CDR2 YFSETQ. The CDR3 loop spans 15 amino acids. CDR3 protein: CASSFEGTTNEKLFF. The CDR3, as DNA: TGCGCCAGCAGCTTCGAAGGGACCACTAATGAAAAACTGTTTTTT. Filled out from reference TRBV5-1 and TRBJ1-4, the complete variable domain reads KAGVTQTPRYLIKTRGQQVTLSCSPISGHRSVSWYQQTPGQGLQFLFEYFSETQRNKGNFPGRFSGRQFSNSRSEMNVSTLELGDSALYLCASSFEGTTNEKLFFGSGTQLSVL.

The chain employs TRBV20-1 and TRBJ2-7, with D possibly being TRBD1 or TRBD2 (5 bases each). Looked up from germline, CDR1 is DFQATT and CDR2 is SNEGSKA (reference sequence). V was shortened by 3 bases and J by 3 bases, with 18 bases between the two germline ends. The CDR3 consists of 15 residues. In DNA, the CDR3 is TGCAGTGCTAGTATCATCCGGGGCAGATACTACGAGCAGTACTTC. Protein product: CSASIIRGRYYEQYF.

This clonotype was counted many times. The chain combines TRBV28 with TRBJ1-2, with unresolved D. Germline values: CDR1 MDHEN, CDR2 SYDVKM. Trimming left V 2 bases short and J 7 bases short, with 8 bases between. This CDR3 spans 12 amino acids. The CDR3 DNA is TGTGCCAGCAGTTTAAGGCCGGGTGGCTACACCTTC. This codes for CASSLRPGGYTF.

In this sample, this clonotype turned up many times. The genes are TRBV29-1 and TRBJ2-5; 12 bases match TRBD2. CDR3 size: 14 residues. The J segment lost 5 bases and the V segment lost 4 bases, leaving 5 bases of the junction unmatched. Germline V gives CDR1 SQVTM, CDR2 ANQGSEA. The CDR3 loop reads CSVVGLAGVETQYF. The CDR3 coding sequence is TGCAGCGTTGTGGGACTAGCGGGTGTGGAGACCCAGTACTTC.

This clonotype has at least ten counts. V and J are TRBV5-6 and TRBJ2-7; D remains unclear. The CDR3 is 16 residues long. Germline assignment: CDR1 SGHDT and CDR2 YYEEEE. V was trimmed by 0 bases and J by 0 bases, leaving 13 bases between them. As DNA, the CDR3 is TGTGCCAGCAGCTTGGCCGTCGGGTACCTCTCCTACGAGCAGTACTTC. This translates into CASSLAVGYLSYEQYF.

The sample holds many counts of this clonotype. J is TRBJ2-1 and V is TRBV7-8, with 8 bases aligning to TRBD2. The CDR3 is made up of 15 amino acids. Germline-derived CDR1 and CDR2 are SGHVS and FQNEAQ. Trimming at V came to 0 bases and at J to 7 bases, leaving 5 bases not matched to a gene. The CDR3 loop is CASSLAGLGKNEQFF. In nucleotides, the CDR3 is TGTGCCAGCAGCTTAGCGGGACTAGGTAAAAATGAGCAGTTCTTC.

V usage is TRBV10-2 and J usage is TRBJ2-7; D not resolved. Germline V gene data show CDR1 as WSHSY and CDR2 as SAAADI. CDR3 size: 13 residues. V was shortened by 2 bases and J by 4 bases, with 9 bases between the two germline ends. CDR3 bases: TGCGCCAGCAGTGAGAGGTCACAGTACGAGCAGTACGTC. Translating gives CASSERSQYEQYV.

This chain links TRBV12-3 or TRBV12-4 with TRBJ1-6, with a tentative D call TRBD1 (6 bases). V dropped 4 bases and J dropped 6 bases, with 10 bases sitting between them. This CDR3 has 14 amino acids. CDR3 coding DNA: TGTGCCAGCAGTTCGCGGACAGTTAATTCACCCCTCCACTTT. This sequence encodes CASSSRTVNSPLHF.

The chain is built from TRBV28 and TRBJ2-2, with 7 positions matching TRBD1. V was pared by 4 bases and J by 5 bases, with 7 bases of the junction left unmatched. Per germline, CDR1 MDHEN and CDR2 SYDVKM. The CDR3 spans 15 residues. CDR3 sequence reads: CASSSSKQGTGELFF. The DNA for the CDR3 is TGTGCCAGCAGTTCAAGCAAACAGGGGACCGGGGAGCTGTTTTTT.

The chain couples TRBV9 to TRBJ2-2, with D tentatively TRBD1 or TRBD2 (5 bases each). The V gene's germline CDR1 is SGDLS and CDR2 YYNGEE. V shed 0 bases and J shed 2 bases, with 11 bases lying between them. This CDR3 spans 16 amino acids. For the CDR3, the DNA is TGTGCCAGCAGCGTAGGGGACCTCGGAAACACCGGGGAGCTGTTTTTT. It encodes CASSVGDLGNTGELFF. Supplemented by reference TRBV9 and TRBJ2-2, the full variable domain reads DSGVTQTPKHLITATGQRVTLRCSPRSGDLSVYWYQQSLDQGLQFLIQYYNGEERAKGNILERFSAQQFPDLHSELNLSSLELGDSALYFCASSVGDLGNTGELFFGEGSRLTVL.

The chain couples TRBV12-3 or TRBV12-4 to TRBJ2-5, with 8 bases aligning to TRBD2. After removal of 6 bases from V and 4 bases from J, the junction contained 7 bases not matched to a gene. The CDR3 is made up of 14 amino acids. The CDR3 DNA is TGTGCCAGCAGCCCATCGGGGGGGATAGAGACCCAGTACTTC. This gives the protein CASSPSGGIETQYF.

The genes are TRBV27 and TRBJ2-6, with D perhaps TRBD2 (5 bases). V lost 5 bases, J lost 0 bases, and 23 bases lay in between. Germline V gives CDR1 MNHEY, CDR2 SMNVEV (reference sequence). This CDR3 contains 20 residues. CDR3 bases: TGTGCCAGCAGTCCCCGGGGTCCCAGGTACTACTACTCTGGGGCCAACGTCCTGACTTTC. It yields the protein CASSPRGPRYYYSGANVLTF.

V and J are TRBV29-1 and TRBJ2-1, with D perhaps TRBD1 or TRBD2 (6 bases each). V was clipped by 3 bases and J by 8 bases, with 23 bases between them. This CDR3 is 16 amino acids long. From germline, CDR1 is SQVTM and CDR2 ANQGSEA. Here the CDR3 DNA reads TGCAGCGTTGAGGGACATGGGGGGCCTATTGTGGATGAGCAGTTCTTC. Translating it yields CSVEGHGGPIVDEQFF.

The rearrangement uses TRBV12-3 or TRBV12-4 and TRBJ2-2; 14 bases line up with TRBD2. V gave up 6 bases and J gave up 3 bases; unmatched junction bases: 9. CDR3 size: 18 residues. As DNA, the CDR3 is TGTGCCAGCAGCCGCGGGACTAGCGGGGGCATTTACACCGGGGAGCTGTTTTTT. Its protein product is CASSRGTSGGIYTGELFF.

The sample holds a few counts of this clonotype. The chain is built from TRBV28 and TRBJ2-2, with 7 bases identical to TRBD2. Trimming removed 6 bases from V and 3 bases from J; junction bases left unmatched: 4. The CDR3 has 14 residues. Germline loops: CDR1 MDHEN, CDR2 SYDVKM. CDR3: CASRTSEDTGELFF. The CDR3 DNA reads TGTGCCAGCAGAACTAGCGAAGACACCGGGGAGCTGTTTTTT.

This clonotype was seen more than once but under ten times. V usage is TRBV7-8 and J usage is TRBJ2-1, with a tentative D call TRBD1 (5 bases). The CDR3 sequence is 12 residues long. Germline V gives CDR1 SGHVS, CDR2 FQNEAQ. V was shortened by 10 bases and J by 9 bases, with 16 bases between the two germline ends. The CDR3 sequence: CATQGKRGEQFF. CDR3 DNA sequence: TGTGCCACCCAGGGAAAAAGAGGTGAGCAGTTCTTC.

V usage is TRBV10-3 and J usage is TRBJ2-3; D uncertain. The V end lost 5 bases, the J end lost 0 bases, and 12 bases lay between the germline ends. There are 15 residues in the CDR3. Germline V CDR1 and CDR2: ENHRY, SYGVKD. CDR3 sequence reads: CAISTLSTSTDTQYF. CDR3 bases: TGTGCCATCAGTACTCTCAGTACTAGCACAGATACGCAGTATTTT.

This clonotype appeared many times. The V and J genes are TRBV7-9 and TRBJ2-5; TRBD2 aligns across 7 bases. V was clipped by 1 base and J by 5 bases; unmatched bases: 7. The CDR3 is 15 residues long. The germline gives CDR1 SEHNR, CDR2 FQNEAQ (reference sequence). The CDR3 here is CASSLEAGRKETQYF. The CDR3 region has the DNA TGTGCCAGCAGCTTAGAAGCGGGACGCAAGGAGACCCAGTACTTC. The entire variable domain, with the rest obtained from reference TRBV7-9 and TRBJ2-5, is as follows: DTGVSQNPRHKITKRGQNVTFRCDPISEHNRLYWYRQTLGQGPEFLTYFQNEAQLEKSRLLSDRFSAERPKGSFSTLEIQRTEQGDSAMYLCASSLEAGRKETQYFGPGTRLLVL.

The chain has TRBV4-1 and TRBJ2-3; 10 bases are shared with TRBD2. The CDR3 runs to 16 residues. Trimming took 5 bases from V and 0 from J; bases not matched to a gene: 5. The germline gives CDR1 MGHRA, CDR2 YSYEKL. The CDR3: CASSKGTSASTDTQYF. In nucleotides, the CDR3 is TGCGCCAGCAGCAAAGGGACTAGCGCGAGCACAGATACGCAGTATTTT.

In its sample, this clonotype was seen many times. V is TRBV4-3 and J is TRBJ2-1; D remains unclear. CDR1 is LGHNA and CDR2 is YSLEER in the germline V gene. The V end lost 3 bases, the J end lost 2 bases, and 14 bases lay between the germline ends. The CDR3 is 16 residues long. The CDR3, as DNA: TGCGCCAGCAGCCATGGGATAAATTTCGCCTACAATGAGCAGTTCTTC. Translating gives CASSHGINFAYNEQFF.

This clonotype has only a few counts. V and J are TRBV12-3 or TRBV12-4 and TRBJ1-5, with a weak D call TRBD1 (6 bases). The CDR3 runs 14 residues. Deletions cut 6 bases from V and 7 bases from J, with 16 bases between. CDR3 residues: CASSWGLLGQPQHF. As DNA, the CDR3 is TGTGCCAGCAGCTGGGGGCTCTTAGGACAGCCCCAGCATTTT.

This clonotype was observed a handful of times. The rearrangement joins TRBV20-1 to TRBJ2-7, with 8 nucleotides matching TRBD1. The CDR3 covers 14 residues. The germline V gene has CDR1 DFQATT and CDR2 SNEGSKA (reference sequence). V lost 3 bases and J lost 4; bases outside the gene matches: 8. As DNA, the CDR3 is TGCAGTGCTAGGATCCCGGGACAGGCTTACGAGCAGTACTTC. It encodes CSARIPGQAYEQYF.

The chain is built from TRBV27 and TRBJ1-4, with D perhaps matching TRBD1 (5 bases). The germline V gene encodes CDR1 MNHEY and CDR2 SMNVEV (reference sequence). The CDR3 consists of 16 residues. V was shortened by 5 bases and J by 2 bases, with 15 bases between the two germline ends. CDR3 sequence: CASSRQGGQTNEKLFF. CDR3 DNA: TGTGCCAGCAGTAGGCAGGGTGGTCAGACTAATGAAAAACTGTTTTTT. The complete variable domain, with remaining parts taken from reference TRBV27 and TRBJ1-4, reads EAQVTQNPRYLITVTGKKLTVTCSQNMNHEYMSWYRQDPGLGLRQIYYSMNVEVTDKGDVPEGYKVSRKEKRNFPLILESPSPNQTSLYFCASSRQGGQTNEKLFFGSGTQLSVL.

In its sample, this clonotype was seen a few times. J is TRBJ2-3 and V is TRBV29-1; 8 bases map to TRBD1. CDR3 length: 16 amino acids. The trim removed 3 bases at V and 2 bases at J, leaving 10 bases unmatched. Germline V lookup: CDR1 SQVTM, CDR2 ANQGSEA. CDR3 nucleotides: TGCAGCGTTGACCCCTCCGGGACAGGACCCACAGATACGCAGTATTTT. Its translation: CSVDPSGTGPTDTQYF.

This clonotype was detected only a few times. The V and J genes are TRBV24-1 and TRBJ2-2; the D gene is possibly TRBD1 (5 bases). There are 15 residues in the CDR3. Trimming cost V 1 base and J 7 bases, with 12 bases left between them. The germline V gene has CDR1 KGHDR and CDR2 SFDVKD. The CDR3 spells CATSDFQGEGGELFF. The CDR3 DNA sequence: TGTGCCACCAGTGATTTCCAGGGCGAAGGCGGGGAGCTGTTTTTT.

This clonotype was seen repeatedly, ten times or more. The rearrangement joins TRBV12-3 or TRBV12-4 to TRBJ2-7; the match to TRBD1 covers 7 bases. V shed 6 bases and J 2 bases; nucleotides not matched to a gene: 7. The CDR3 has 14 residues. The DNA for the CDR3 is TGTGCCAGCAGCGAGGGGACAGTACCCTACGAGCAGTACGTC. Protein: CASSEGTVPYEQYV.

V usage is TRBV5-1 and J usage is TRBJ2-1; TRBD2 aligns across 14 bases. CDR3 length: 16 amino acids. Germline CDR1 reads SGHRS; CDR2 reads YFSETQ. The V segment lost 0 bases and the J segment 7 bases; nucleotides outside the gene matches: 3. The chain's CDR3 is CASSLGLAGGTNEQFF. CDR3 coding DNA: TGCGCCAGCAGCTTGGGACTAGCGGGGGGGACTAATGAGCAGTTCTTC.